The sequence of this T cell receptor beta chain was determined in a study of CD8+CD57+ T cells in acquired aplastic anemia (dated by TCRdb to 2016 to 2018). Looking at the study overall: DNA extracted from sorted CD4+ and CD8+ cells had a mean of around 3 ug, with a range of roughly 0.19 to 27.4 ug. A CD8+CD57+ expansion meant a frequency higher than the mean frequency seen in healthy subjects.

Flow cytometry had shown CD8+CD57+ cell expansion in the patients selected for sequencing. Every patient had a diagnosis of severe acquired aplastic anemia based on International Study of Aplastic Anemia and Agranulocytosis and Camitta criteria. No patient had received any therapy when blood was sampled. In the study, sorted CD4+ and CD8+ blood T cells from patients with severe aplastic anemia and from healthy subjects underwent deep sequencing of TCR repertoires. Patients were enrolled in the USA under clinicaltrials.gov protocols 00001620, 01623167, 00001397, 00071045, 00081523 and 00961064. Ficoll-Paque density gradient centrifugation was used to isolate peripheral blood mononuclear cells. Before DNA was extracted, CD4+ and CD8+ T cells were sorted using either FACS or magnetic beads. TCR beta VDJ combination and CDR3 sequence profiling used genomic DNA as the template. TCR repertoire sequencing was run on an Illumina HiSeq 2000. Concerning the study's data processing: Repertoires were assessed using TRBV/TRBJ rearrangement plots, CDR3 size and DJ length profiles, and Simpson's diversity index. The most abundant DNA sequence in the deep sequencing data was defined as the immunodominant clone. CDR3 amino acid sequences were checked for sharing across subjects and were also compared against the VDJdb database and published repertoires. TCRdb took the public reads, trimmed them with fastp at Q25, ran MiXCR for clone calling and kept in-frame beta chains. Rows are unified per CDR3 protein, each entry keeping the most common DNA and genes. These V and J calls are TCRdb output, not the study's own analysis. Within this sample are around 150,000 distinct CDR3 sequences, with 70% to 75% of them counted one time only. Around 45% of the sample comes from the top ten.

From cysteine to phenylalanine, the CDR3 is 16 amino acids long. Here the CDR3 DNA is all that survives: 48 bases in frame from base 1. Sequences LGHNA (CDR1) and YSLEER (CDR2) are obtained from the germline V gene. Study-wide findings and limitations: CD8+ Simpson's diversity did not differ significantly between patients and healthy controls (P=0.060). About 30 CD8+ CDR3 sequences were found in both patients and controls but appeared to be highly expressed in patients and within the immunodominant clones of the patients.

To note about this clonotype: No cognate antigen has been identified for it. One junction end does not reproduce the germline sequence, and a read error may be involved.

The clonotype originates from a human donor with aplastic anemia. The sample consisted of sorted CD4+, CD8+, or CD8+CD57+ T cells (not recorded which) from PBMCs. Here the chain combines TRBV4-3 and TRBJ1-2, with a weak D call of TRBD1 (6 bases match). Here the CDR3 is given as CASGQDGRGGGYGYTF. The DNA sequence is as follows: TGCGCCAGCGGCCAAGATGGGAGGGGGGGTGGTTACGGCTACACCTTC.